This TCR beta chain was sequenced during a study of blood T cell repertoires in COVID-19. Overall study: COVID-19 samples collected from the United States, Italy and Spain covered acute and convalescent phases. From T cells, B-cell-depleted T cells, or PBMCs came the material, which was cDNA or gDNA.

TCRdb's copy holds only in-frame clones and misses some; the assay was immunoSEQ multiplex PCR. The profile shows around 200,000 clones, roughly four fifths of them singletons. The CDR3 consists of 14 residues. In germline, CDR1 is SNHLY, CDR2 FYNNEI. Trimming shortened V by 6 bases and J by 3 bases, and 15 bases separated the two germline ends. The source material was peripheral blood. The sequence was collected from a middle-aged man who had recovered from COVID-19. The chain joins TRBV2 to TRBJ2-7; D not certain. The CDR3 DNA follows: TGTGCCAGCAGCGCCGATGGTGCCGGCTACGAGCAGTACTTC. The encoded protein is CASSADGAGYEQYF.